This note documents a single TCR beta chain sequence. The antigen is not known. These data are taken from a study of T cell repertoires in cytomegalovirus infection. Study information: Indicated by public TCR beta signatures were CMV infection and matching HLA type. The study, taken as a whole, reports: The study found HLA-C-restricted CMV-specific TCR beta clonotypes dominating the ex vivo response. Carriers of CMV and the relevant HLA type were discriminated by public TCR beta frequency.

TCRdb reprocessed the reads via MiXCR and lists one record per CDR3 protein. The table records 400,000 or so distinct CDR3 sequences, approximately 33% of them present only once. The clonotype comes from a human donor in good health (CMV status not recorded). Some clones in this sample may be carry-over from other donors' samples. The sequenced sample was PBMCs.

The CDR3, as DNA: TGTGCCAGCAGTTACAGTGGAACAGGGGCGGGTGGCTACACCTTC. It yields the protein CASSYSGTGAGGYTF. The chain joins TRBV6-5 to TRBJ1-2; 7 nucleotides match TRBD1. Germline V gives CDR1 MNHEY, CDR2 SVGAGI. This CDR3 is 15 amino acids long. V lost 2 bases and J lost 7; bases outside the gene matches: 10.